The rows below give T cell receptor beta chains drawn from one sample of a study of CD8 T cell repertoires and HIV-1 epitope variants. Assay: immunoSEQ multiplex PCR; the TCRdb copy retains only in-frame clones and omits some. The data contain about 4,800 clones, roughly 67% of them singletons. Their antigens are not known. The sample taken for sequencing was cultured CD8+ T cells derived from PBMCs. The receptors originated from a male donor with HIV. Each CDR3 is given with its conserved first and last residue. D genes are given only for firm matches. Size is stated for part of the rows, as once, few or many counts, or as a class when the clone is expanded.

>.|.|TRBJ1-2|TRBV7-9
TGTGCCAGCAGCGTAGGGACTGAGCACCCTAATGGCTACACCTTC
CASSVGTEHPNGYTF
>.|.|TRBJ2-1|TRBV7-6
TGTGCCAGCACCTACGACTTGAGCTCCTACAATGAGCAGTTCTTC
CASTYDLSSYNEQFF
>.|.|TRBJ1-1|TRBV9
TGTGCCAGCAGCGTAGTGACGTTACCCGAAGCTTTCTTT
CASSVVTLPEAFF
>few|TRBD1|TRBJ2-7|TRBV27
TGTGCCAGCAGCCTGACAGGGGCCTCCTACGAGCAGTACTTC
CASSLTGASYEQYF
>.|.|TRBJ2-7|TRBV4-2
TGTGCCAGCAGCCGATCCTCTGATACCCTGTCAGGGTGTTTTATCCTCTCCGAGCAGTACTTC
CASSRSSDTLSGCFILSEQYF
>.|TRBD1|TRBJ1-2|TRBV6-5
TGTGCCAGCAGTTTTGGACAGGGGGACTATGGCTACACCTTC
CASSFGQGDYGYTF
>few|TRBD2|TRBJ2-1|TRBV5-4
TGTGCCAGCAGCTTGGCTAGCGGGGGAGTTATTAATGAGCAGTTCTTC
CASSLASGGVINEQFF
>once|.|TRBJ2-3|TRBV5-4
TGTGCCAGCAGCTCTGGACTAACCAGTACAGATACGCAGTATTTT
CASSSGLTSTDTQYF
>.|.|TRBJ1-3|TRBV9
TGTGCCAGCAGCTCCCACAGGGTGGACACCATATATTTT
CASSSHRVDTIYF
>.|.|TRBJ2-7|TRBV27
TGTGCCAGCAGCTTAGGCTACGAGCAGTACTTC
CASSLGYEQYF
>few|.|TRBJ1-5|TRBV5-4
TGTGCCAGCAGCTATGGACAGAGCAATCAGCCCCAGCATTTT
CASSYGQSNQPQHF
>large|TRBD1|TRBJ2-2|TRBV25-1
TGTGCCAGCAGTGACGGGACAGCCACCGGGGAGCTGTTTTTT
CASSDGTATGELFF
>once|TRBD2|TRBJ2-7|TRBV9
TGTGCCAGTTCGTGGGCGGGAGGGCACGAGCAGTACTTC
CASSWAGGHEQYF
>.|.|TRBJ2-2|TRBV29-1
TGCAGCGTTGAAGATCGGGTCGGGGAGCTGTTTTTT
CSVEDRVGELFF
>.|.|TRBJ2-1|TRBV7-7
TGTGCCAGCAGCTCCGGGACATCACTCGGCAATGAGCAGTTCTTC
CASSSGTSLGNEQFF
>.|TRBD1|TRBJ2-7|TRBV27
TGTGCCAGCAGGCCGGGACAGGGGTCCTACGAGCAGTACTTC
CASRPGQGSYEQYF
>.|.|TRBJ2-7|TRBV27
TGTGCCAGCCTCGAAGGACCAGGACCACTCTACGAGCAGTACTTC
CASLEGPGPLYEQYF
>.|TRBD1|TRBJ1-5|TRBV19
TGTGCCAGTAGTAGGGCTACCAGGGGGAGCAATCAGCCCCAGCATTTT
CASSRATRGSNQPQHF
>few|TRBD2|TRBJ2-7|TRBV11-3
TGTGCCAGCAGTCCGAGCGGGGTCAACGAGCAGTACTTC
CASSPSGVNEQYF
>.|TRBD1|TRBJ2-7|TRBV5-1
TGCGCCAGCAGCTTGTACCAGGGGGACCACGAGCAGTACTTC
CASSLYQGDHEQYF
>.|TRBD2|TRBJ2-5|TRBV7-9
TGTGCCAGCAGCTTAATAGGACTAGCGGGAGTGGAGACCCAGTACTTC
CASSLIGLAGVETQYF
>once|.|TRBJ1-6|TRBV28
TGTGCCAGCAACCGCGGGGTAGAGTATAATTCACCCCTCCACTTT
CASNRGVEYNSPLHF
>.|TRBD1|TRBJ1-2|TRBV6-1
TGTGCCAGCAGTCCGGACAGGTCCTCTAAGGGCTACACCTTC
CASSPDRSSKGYTF
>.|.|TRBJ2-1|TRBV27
TGTGCCAGCATGGGAGGTAGCTGGAGCTCCTACAATGAGCAGTTCTTC
CASMGGSWSSYNEQFF
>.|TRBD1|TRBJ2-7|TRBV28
TGTGCCATCTCGGACAGGGGGCTTTCCTACGAGCAGTACTTC
CAISDRGLSYEQYF
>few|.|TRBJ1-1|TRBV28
TGTGCCAGCACCCCTGGGGCACGGGTGCCCGAAGCTTTCTTT
CASTPGARVPEAFF
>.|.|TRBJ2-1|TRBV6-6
TGTGCCAGCAGTATAATTCTCAATGAGCAGTTCTTC
CASSIILNEQFF
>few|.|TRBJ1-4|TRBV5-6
TGTGCCAGCAGCGCCGGTGAAAAACTGTTTTTT
CASSAGEKLFF
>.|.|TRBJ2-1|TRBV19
TGTGCCAGTGAAGCCGTGGTAGGGCGCAATGAGCAGTTCTTC
CASEAVVGRNEQFF
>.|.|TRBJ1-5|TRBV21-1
TGTGCCAGCAGCGGTAAGACGCAGGGGATTAATAGCAATCAGCCCCAGCATTTT
CASSGKTQGINSNQPQHF
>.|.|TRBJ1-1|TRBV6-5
TGTGCCAGCAGGGCACAGGGGAACACTGAAGCTTTCTTT
CASRAQGNTEAFF
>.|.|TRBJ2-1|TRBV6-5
TGTGCCAGCAGTCCTGGGGGTGGCGAGCAGTTCTTC
CASSPGGGEQFF
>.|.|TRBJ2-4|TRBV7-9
TGTGCCAGCAGCTTACAAGGGGGAGTCAAAAACATTCAGTACTTC
CASSLQGGVKNIQYF
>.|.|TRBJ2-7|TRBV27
TGTGCCAGCAGTCCCACTGGGAGGTTCGAGCAGTACTTC
CASSPTGRFEQYF
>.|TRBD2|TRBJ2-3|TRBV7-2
TGTGCCAGCAGCTCCGGGGGGACTCCCCTCAGCACAGATACGCAGTATTTT
CASSSGGTPLSTDTQYF
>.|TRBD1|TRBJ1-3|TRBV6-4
TGTGCCAGCAGTGACTCGATAGCCACAGGGGACCACGGAAACACCATATATTTT
CASSDSIATGDHGNTIYF
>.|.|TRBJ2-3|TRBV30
TGTGCCTGGAGAAGGGACGTAGCACCAGATACGCAGTATTTT
CAWRRDVAPDTQYF
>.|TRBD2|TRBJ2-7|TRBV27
TGTGCCAGCAGGGCCGGGACTACCTACTACGAGCAGTACTTC
CASRAGTTYYEQYF
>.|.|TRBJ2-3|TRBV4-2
TGTGCCAGCAGCTGGGGCCCAGATACGCAGTATTTT
CASSWGPDTQYF
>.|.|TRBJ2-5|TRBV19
TGTGCCAGTAGGGGAGCTGGCCAAGAGACCCAGTACTTC
CASRGAGQETQYF
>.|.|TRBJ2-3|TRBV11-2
TGTGCCAGCAGCGCCTATCGGTCAGGGGTGGGTACAGATACGCAGTATTTT
CASSAYRSGVGTDTQYF
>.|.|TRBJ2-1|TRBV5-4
TGTGCCAGCAGCTTGGAGGGCAGAGCCCGCAATGAGCAGTTCTTC
CASSLEGRARNEQFF
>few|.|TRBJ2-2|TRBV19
TGTGCCAGTAGTATAGATCTTCGTGGGAACACCGGGGAGCTGTTTTTT
CASSIDLRGNTGELFF
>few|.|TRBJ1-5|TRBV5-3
TGTGCCAGAAGCAAGACAGTAGCTCAGCCCCAGCATTTT
CARSKTVAQPQHF
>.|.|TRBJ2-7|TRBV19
TGTGCCAGTAGTATAGATTTTGAAGGCGATTTAACCTACGAGCAGTACTTC
CASSIDFEGDLTYEQYF
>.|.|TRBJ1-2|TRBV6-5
TGTGCCAGCAGTCCAGGGACACCTACCTACTATGGCTACACCTTC
CASSPGTPTYYGYTF
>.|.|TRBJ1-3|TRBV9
TGTGCCAGCAGCTCAGGGGTGCGTGGAAACACCATATATTTT
CASSSGVRGNTIYF
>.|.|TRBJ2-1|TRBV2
TGTGCCAGCATTACCCCCCGGAGAGGGATATCCTACAATGAGCAGTTCTTC
CASITPRRGISYNEQFF
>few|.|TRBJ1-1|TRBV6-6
TGTGCCAGCAATCCAGAAGAGAACACTGAAGCTTTCTTT
CASNPEENTEAFF
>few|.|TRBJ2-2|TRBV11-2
TGTGCCAGCAGCCATAAACTAGATCGGGAGCTGTTTTTT
CASSHKLDRELFF
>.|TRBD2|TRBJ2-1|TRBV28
TGTGCCAGCAGTTCAGGAGCGGGAGGTACTTGGAATGAGCAGTTCTTC
CASSSGAGGTWNEQFF
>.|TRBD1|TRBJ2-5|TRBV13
TGTGCCAGCAGCGCAACAGGGGGAGAGACCCAGTACTTC
CASSATGGETQYF
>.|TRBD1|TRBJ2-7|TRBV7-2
TGTGCCAGCAGCCGGACAGGGGACTTTACCTACGAGCAGTACTTC
CASSRTGDFTYEQYF
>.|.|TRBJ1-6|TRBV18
TGTGCCAGCTCACCCACCGTCGGGGACTCACCCCTCCACTTT
CASSPTVGDSPLHF
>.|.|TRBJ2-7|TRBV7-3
TGTGCCAGCAGCCCAAGGGCGGGGCACTACGAGCAGTACTTC
CASSPRAGHYEQYF
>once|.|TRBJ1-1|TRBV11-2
TGTGCCAGCAGCTTAGATTCGGGGAACACTGAAGCTTTCTTT
CASSLDSGNTEAFF
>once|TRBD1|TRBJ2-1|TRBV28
TGTGCCAGCAGCCCTACAGGGGTCAATGAGCAGTTCTTC
CASSPTGVNEQFF